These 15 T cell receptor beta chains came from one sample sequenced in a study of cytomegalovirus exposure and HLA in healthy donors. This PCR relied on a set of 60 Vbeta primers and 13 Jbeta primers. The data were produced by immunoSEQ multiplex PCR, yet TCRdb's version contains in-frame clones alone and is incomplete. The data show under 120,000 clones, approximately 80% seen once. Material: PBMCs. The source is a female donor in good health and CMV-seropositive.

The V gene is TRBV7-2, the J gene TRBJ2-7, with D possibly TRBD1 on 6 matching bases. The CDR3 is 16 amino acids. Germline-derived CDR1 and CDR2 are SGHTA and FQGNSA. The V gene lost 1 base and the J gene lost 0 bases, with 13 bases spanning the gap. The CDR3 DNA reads TGTGCCAGCAGCTTAGGTTCACAGGGCGCCTCCTACGAGCAGTACTTC. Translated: CASSLGSQGASYEQYF.

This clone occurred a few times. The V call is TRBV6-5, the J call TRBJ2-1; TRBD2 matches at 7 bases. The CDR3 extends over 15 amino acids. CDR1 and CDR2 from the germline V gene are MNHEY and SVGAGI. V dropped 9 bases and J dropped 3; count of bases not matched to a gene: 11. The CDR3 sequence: CARRGRGGSYNEQFF. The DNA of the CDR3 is TGTGCCAGACGGGGCCGCGGCGGGAGCTACAATGAGCAGTTCTTC.

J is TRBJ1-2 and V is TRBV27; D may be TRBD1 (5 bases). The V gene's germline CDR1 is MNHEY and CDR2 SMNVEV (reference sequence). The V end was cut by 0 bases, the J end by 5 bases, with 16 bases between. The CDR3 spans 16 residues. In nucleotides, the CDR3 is TGTGCCAGCAGTTTATCGCAGGGACTAGGTGAATATGGCTACACCTTC. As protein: CASSLSQGLGEYGYTF.

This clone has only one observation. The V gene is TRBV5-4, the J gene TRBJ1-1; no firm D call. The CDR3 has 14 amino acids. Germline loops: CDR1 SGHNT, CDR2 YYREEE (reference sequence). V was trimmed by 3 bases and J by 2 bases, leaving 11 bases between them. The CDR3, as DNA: TGTGCCAGCAGCTCGGGAGTTCTTAACACTGAAGCTTTCTTT. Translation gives CASSSGVLNTEAFF.

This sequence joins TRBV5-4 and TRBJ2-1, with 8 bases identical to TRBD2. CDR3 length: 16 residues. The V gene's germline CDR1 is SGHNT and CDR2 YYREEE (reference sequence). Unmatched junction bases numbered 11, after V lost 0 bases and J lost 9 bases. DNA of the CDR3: TGTGCCAGCAGCTTGGGGGCTGGCGGGAGGTACGGTGAGCAGTTCTTC. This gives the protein CASSLGAGGRYGEQFF.

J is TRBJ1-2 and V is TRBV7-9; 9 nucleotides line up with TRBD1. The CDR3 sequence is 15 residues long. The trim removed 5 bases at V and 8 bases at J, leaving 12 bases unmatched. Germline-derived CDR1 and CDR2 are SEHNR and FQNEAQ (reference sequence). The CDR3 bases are TGTGCCAGCAGCGGACAACAGGGGGCTGAGACAGGCTACACCTTC. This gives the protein CASSGQQGAETGYTF.

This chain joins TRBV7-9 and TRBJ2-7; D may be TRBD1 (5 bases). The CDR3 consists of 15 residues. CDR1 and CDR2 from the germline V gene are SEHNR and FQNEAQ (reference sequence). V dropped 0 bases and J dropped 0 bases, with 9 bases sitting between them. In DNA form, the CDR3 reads TGTGCCAGCAGCTTAGCGACCAGGGCCTCCTACGAGCAGTACTTC. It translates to CASSLATRASYEQYF.

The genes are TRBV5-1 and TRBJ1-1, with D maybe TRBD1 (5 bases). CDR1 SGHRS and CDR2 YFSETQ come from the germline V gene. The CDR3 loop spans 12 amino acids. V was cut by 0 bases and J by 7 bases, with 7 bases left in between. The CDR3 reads CASSLGGLEAFF. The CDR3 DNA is TGCGCCAGCAGCTTGGGGGGCCTTGAAGCTTTCTTT.

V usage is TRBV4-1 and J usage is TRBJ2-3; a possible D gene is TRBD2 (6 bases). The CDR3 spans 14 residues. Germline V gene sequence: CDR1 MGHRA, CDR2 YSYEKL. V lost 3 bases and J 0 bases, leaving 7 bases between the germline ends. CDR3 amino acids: CASSQAGSTDTQYF. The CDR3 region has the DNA TGCGCCAGCAGCCAGGCGGGAAGCACAGATACGCAGTATTTT.

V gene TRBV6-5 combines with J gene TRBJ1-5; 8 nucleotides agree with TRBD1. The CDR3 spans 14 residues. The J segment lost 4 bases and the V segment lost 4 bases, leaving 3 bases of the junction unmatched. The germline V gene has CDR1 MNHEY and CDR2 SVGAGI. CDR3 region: CASSSGQGNQPQHF. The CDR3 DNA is TGTGCCAGCAGTTCAGGACAGGGTAATCAGCCCCAGCATTTT.

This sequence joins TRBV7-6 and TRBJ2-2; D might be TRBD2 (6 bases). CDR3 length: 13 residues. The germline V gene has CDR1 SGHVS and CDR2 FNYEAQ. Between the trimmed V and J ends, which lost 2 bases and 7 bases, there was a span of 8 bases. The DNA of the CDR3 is TGTGCCAGCAGCTTACCCGGGGGCGGGGAGCTGTTTTTT. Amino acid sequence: CASSLPGGGELFF.

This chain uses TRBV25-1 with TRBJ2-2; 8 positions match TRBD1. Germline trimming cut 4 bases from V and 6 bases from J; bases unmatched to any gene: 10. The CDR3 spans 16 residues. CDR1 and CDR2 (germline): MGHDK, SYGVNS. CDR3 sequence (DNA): TGTGCCAGCAGTGTATTTTCACAGGGGGTTGCCGGGGAGCTGTTTTTT. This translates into CASSVFSQGVAGELFF.

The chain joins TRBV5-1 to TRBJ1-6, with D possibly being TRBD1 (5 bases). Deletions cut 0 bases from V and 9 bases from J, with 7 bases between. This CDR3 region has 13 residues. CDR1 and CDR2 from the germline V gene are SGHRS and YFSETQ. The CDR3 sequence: CASSLEGASPLHF. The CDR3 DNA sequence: TGCGCCAGCAGCTTGGAAGGGGCTTCACCCCTCCACTTT. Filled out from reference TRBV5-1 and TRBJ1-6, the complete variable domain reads KAGVTQTPRYLIKTRGQQVTLSCSPISGHRSVSWYQQTPGQGLQFLFEYFSETQRNKGNFPGRFSGRQFSNSRSEMNVSTLELGDSALYLCASSLEGASPLHFGNGTRLTVT.

The CDR3 bases are TGTGCCAGCCTACTAAGTCGGGGGGCGGGTCGTGAGCAGTTCTTC. Encoded protein: CASLLSRGAGREQFF. The chain recombines TRBV7-2 with TRBJ2-1; weak D call: TRBD2 (7 bases). Germline CDR1 and CDR2: SGHTA and FQGNSA. The length of the CDR3 is 15 residues. Deletions cut 8 bases from V and 9 bases from J, with 23 bases between. The variable domain in full, completed from reference TRBV7-2 and TRBJ2-1, reads GAGVSQSPSNKVTEKGKDVELRCDPISGHTALYWYRQSLGQGLEFLIYFQGNSAPDKSGLPSDRFSAERTGGSVSTLTIQRTQQEDSAVYLCASLLSRGAGREQFFGPGTRLTVL.

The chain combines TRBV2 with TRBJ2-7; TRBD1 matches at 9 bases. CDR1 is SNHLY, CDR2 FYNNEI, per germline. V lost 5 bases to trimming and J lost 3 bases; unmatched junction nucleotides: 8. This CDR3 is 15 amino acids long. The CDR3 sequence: CASSPEDRGFYEQYF. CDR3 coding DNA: TGTGCCAGCAGTCCGGAGGACAGGGGTTTCTACGAGCAGTACTTC.